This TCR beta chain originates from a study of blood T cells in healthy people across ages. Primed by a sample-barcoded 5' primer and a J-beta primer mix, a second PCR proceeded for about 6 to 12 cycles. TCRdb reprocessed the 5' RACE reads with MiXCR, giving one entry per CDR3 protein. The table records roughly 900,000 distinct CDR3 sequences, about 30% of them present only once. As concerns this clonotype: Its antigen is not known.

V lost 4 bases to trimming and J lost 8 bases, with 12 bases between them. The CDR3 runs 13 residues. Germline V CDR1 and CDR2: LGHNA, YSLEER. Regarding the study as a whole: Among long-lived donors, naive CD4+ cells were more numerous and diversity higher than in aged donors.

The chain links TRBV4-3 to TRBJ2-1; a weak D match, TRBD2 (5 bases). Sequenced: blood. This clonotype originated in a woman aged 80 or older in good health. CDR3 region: CASSRETTYEQFF. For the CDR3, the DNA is TGCGCCAGCAGCCGGGAGACTACCTATGAGCAGTTCTTC.